This T cell receptor (beta chain) was sequenced in a study of cytomegalovirus exposure and HLA in healthy donors (dated by TCRdb to about 2017). Notes on the research overall: An earlier analysis of roughly 610 of the donors reported 276 Gb of sequence data and approximately 120 million unique TCR beta sequences obtained from approximately 180 million T cells. Of the roughly 420 genotyped donors, less than 85% were placed in the genetic ancestry cluster associated with self-reported Caucasian donors. In an earlier analysis of over 550 of the donors, high-throughput TCR beta sequencing was used to judge whether each TCR beta V gene segment behaved as functional or pseudogenic. Typing coverage varied by locus: about 629-630 donors for A, B, C, DRB1 and DQB1; some 520 for DQA1; more than 600 for DPA1; roughly 470 for DPB1. HLA typing included class I and class II loci at four-digit resolution. The study profiled the T cell repertoires of fewer than 850 subjects by immunosequencing and related them to cytomegalovirus serostatus. The later analysis used no new phenotypic data to find candidate immune exposures, relying instead on TCR beta sequences and their occurrence across donors. The study aimed to test whether cataloging public T cell receptors could reveal signatures of past pathogen exposure. Donor age, sex, ethnicity and CMV serostatus were compiled together with the repertoire data. In a later analysis, previously published TCR beta repertoires from about 640 donors were re-analyzed and high-resolution HLA genotyping was added so that TCR occurrence patterns could be studied. A separate validation cohort of some 130 different subjects was used in addition to the 666-subject first cohort. A later genetic analysis used genome-wide SNP genotypes for about 55% of the 666 donors, treating that subset as a discovery cohort. About 330 gigabases of sequencing data and about 92 million unique TCR sequences made up an early release that covered approximately 650 HLA-typed donors. To predict cytomegalovirus infection status, the study brought together high-throughput TCR immunosequencing, statistical association of individual TCRs with disease status, and machine learning. On average, roughly 240,000 unique TCR beta nucleotide sequences were sequenced per donor among some 430 genotyped donors of the cohort, with approximately 18% of those sequences being non-productive. Every repertoire in the discovery cohort had been generated on one and the same sequencing platform. About 5 DR-DQ haplotypes were handled as single units for association and clustering, since linkage in the cohort was strong. Study-wide conclusions, independent of this receptor: Correlated functional status among segregating V segments might be attributable to linkage disequilibrium, but an unknown experimental factor could not be ruled out. In a later analysis, the rate of TCR association differed among HLA loci, with DRB1 alleles having the most associated TCRs and HLA-C alleles having the fewest. It was suggested by the authors that the approach could potentially be generalized to other disease states and immunological phenotypes. A further reported finding was that TCR beta sequences accurately predicted the HLA-A and HLA-B alleles for most subjects in the first cohort. The study gave a list of more than 150 TCR beta chains associated with cytomegalovirus. According to a later analysis, most CMV-associated TCR beta chains appeared to be HLA-restricted, and the HLA associations seemed to be driven largely by CMV exposure. In vitro tests confirmed that a few of the cytomegalovirus-associated TCR beta chains recognize cytomegalovirus antigens. Presence/absence analyses assumed roughly uniform sequencing depth across donors, an assumption that may not hold. A later genetic analysis reported fewer N-insertions in productive TCRs among donors in an Asian-associated ancestry cluster than the roughly 700-donor mean. A later genetic analysis associated a missense DCLRE1C variant with V-gene and J-gene trimming of TCR beta chains, and an independent cohort replicated the association. Only TCR beta chains were sequenced in this cohort, and the absence of alpha or paired-chain data limited detectable features. Specific HLA alleles were associated with around 18,000 TCR beta sequences at a false discovery rate of 0.05 in a later analysis. Across donors, most TCR sequences were observed very rarely, whereas some public TCRs were present in many individuals. In an earlier analysis of roughly 560 of the donors, most TCR beta V segments were observed in productive rearrangements about 90% or about 30% of the time, broadly matching IMGT annotations. A group of highly shared sequence variants was considered likely to be a technical artifact of the sequencing pipeline. The only immune exposure information available for the cohort was CMV serostatus. The earlier analysis of approximately 590 of the donors excluded roughly 17 rarely observed V segments, including chromosome 9 orphons, because counts were too low. In a later analysis, HLA-associated TCR beta chains showed more clonal expansion and lower generation probabilities than non-associated chains that were equally common. Strong co-occurrence of HLA alleles, especially DR and DQ, made assigning TCR associations to individual alleles difficult. The classifier was reported to diagnose cytomegalovirus status with high specificity and sensitivity in both the original cohort and the validation cohort. A later analysis reported that several top co-occurrence clusters appeared linked to parvovirus B19, influenza, CMV and Epstein-Barr virus. Some IMGT-functional V segments, including TRBV6-2 and TRBV6-3, could not be distinguished by the 87-base-pair reads and were therefore excluded. Because HLA typing was unavailable for some donors at each locus, only the typed subset was used in association tests.

From cysteine to phenylalanine, the CDR3 is 13 amino acids long. The CDR3 DNA has 39 bases and is translated from base 1. Per the germline V gene (reference sequence), LNHDA is the CDR1 and SQIVND is the CDR2. A distance of 7 bases separates the germline ends of V and J, which lose 3 bases and 5 bases respectively. For this clone: Its antigen target is currently unknown. One base away there is no much larger clone; base qualities are not given.

The cohort was made up of about 670 healthy bone marrow donors. At the time of sampling, all cohort members were nominally healthy, though unrecorded immune exposures were likely present. The donor was CMV seronegative and was included in the group of over 300 seronegative cohort members. Every donor gave a peripheral blood sample, and the peripheral blood mononuclear cells from that sample were used for TCR beta sequencing. Genomic DNA extraction from the blood cell samples was performed with the Qiagen DNeasy Blood Extraction Kit. The method was the immunoSEQ multiplex PCR assay. For the multiplex PCR, a mixture combining 60 forward primers for TCR Vbeta segments and 13 reverse primers for TCR Jbeta segments was used. Amplification of the CDR3 region of rearranged TCR beta genes was performed with a multiplex PCR assay on genomic DNA. The Illumina HiSeq System was used to sequence the amplified TCR beta libraries as 87-base-pair reads. The original pipeline was this. A later analysis counted 75 million to 100 million unique TCR beta chains across the 550 to 750 repertoires, and roughly 11 million of these chains were shared by at least two donors. A nearest-neighbor algorithm error-corrected the raw reads and collapsed the reads into unique sequences, merging closely related sequences to remove PCR and sequencing errors. CDR3 sequences were aligned to IMGT reference sequences to assign V, D and J gene segments. For a sequence to be retained, at least a six-nucleotide match to both a V gene segment and a J gene segment was required. A rearrangement counted as productive if the CDR3 had no stop codons and remained in frame with V and J, and every other rearrangement counted as non-productive. Following IMGT convention, CDR3 was defined as the stretch from the second conserved V-encoded cysteine up to the conserved J-encoded phenylalanine. In an earlier analysis of roughly 580 of the donors, sequences lacking an unambiguous match to a single V gene segment were excluded. An earlier analysis of several hundred of the donors classified V segments as functional when productive rearrangements were above 56.7% and as segregating when the standard deviation between donors was above 5%. A statistical classification framework was built for diagnosing cytomegalovirus status from the catalog of TCR beta chain sequences. In a later analysis, TCR nucleotide sequences were compared against IMGT/GENE-DB human TR gene sequences so that V and J genes could be assigned. In a later analysis, CDR3 sequences and most-parsimonious VDJ recombination scenarios were assigned using the TCRdist pipeline. A later analysis defined each TCR beta chain by its CDR3 amino acid sequence plus V-gene family, and excluded reads lacking a unique V-gene family. To address suspected cross-contamination and a sequencing artifact, a later analysis removed approximately 590 highly shared, low-generation-probability nucleotide sequences. A later analysis calculated a clonal expansion index for each public chain from normalized within-repertoire ranks of inferred template counts. A later analysis computed generation probabilities with a VDJ recombination model fitted to out-of-frame rearrangements, and checked the results against IGoR. Hypergeometric tests were used in a later analysis to score TCR-TCR, TCR-HLA and TCR-CMV co-occurrence, with a repertoire-size bias correction applied to the TCR pairs. In a later analysis, false discovery rates were estimated by permuting HLA or CMV assignments 20 times. In a later analysis, co-occurring TCRs were grouped using DBSCAN, with TCRdist sequence similarity added in when clustering inside HLA-allele-positive subsets. For co-occurrence clustering, repertoires with fewer than 30,000 or more than 120,000 public chains were excluded, along with a handful of repertoires with anomalous nucleotide sharing. What TCRdb holds here is the immuneACCESS table cut down to in-frame rearrangements. Part of the clones is not present; checked against another copy, under half of the missing clones reflect an unresolved V gene, and the others are unexplained. From that table come the V and J calls and clone size; the DNA was used to work out D and trimming. The sample table lists about 98,000 clones, about 74% of them with a count of one. The leading ten clones occupy less than 2% of the sample.

The sequence joins TRBV19 to TRBJ2-2, and perhaps TRBD2 as D gene, on 6 matching bases. The sequence came from a male donor in good health and CMV-seronegative. Source material: PBMCs. The encoded CDR3 is CASSMEGTGELFF. The nucleotide sequence is given as TGTGCCAGTAGTATGGAGGGGACCGGGGAGCTGTTTTTT.